A selection of T cell receptor beta chains follows, all from one sample in a study of T-cell reconstitution after alpha-beta-depleted transplantation in children. TCRdb itself ran the PCR reads through MiXCR, one entry per CDR3 protein. The data contain about 980,000 distinct CDR3 sequences, around 30% of them seen just once; the ten biggest clones take up 25% to 35%. The input for sequencing was PBMCs, mostly from graft donor cells, taken 360 days after TCRalphabeta/CD19-depleted stem cell transplant. These receptor sequences come from a boy younger than two who had a stem cell transplant for SCID, so the T cells may come from the graft donor. The CDR3 runs from the conserved cysteine through the conserved F or W. Size values are once, few and many counts, or a class for expanded clones, and some rows have none.

V: TRBV24-1
J: TRBJ2-1
size: .
CDR3: CATSDPGTPLSSYNEQFF

V: TRBV5-1
J: TRBJ2-1
size: .
CDR3: CASSLAGGPPGSSYNEQFF

V: TRBV28
J: TRBJ2-7
size: .
CDR3: CASSFSGQVSYEQYF

V: TRBV27
J: TRBJ1-1
size: .
CDR3: CASSLVPGPGNTEAFF

V: TRBV28
J: TRBJ2-1
size: .
CDR3: CASSLLKGQGWNEQFF

V: TRBV5-1
J: TRBJ1-2
size: .
CDR3: CASSLGPDRGRNGYTF

V: TRBV20-1
J: TRBJ1-5
size: few
CDR3: CSAKPTANSNQPQHF

V: TRBV15
J: TRBJ2-7
size: few
CDR3: CATSRDSARDSPSYEQYF

V: TRBV12-3/TRBV12-4
J: TRBJ1-3
size: few
CDR3: CASSVTNTIYF

V: TRBV25-1
J: TRBJ2-7
size: .
CDR3: CASSDPGQGAYEQYF

V: TRBV7-2
J: TRBJ2-1
size: .
CDR3: CASSLAAGHREQFF

V: TRBV18
J: TRBJ2-7
size: few
CDR3: CASSRNPRDRVSYEQYF

V: TRBV12-3/TRBV12-4
J: TRBJ1-3
size: few
CDR3: CASSLGGFSGNTIYF

V: TRBV20-1
J: TRBJ2-7
size: .
CDR3: CSAPIFRGLYEQYF

V: TRBV5-1
J: TRBJ2-3
size: .
CDR3: CASTESSRTDTQYF

V: TRBV6-2/TRBV6-3
J: TRBJ1-1
size: .
CDR3: CASSYLIGRLAFF

V: TRBV19
J: TRBJ1-1
size: .
CDR3: CASSMRGDTEAFF

V: TRBV4-3
J: TRBJ1-2
size: .
CDR3: CASSQDLTGGGYGYTF

V: TRBV20-1
J: TRBJ2-3
size: .
CDR3: CSARRIPKAGVPDTQYF

V: TRBV5-1
J: TRBJ2-6
size: few
CDR3: CASSLGEGGGFFGANVLTF

V: TRBV5-1
J: TRBJ1-1
size: .
CDR3: CASSLAGGGHNTEAFF

V: TRBV7-2
J: TRBJ2-5
size: .
CDR3: CASSPPGRRSQETQYF

V: TRBV20-1
J: TRBJ2-1
size: .
CDR3: CSATSPGVVNEQFF

V: TRBV20-1
J: TRBJ2-7
size: .
CDR3: CSAPEAAGWWYEQYF

V: TRBV20-1
J: TRBJ2-3
size: many
CDR3: CSARLLAGGPDTQYF

V: TRBV7-9
J: TRBJ2-1
size: .
CDR3: CASSLLFVAGAANEQFF

V: TRBV5-1
J: TRBJ2-5
size: few
CDR3: CASSPGRGAETQYF

V: TRBV5-1
J: TRBJ2-1
size: .
CDR3: CASSLAAPGEQFF

V: TRBV28
J: TRBJ2-2
size: .
CDR3: CASSLRGRYGELFF

V: TRBV5-1
J: TRBJ2-7
size: .
CDR3: CASSLSDRVASYEQYF

V: TRBV9
J: TRBJ1-4
size: few
CDR3: CASSPSGPNEKLFF

V: TRBV3-1
J: TRBJ1-3
size: many
CDR3: CASSQLPGGTSGNTIYF

V: TRBV6-1
J: TRBJ1-2
size: .
CDR3: CASRADRGGNYGYTF

V: TRBV12-3/TRBV12-4
J: TRBJ1-3
size: .
CDR3: CASGSGPGNTIYF

V: TRBV7-4
J: TRBJ2-3
size: .
CDR3: CASSPRWGGVCDTQYF

V: TRBV4-2
J: TRBJ2-7
size: .
CDR3: CASSQEGQGAPRYF

V: TRBV7-8
J: TRBJ2-1
size: few
CDR3: CASRDIAGGLNEQFF

V: TRBV6-5
J: TRBJ1-5
size: many
CDR3: CASSSGGKGNQPQHF

V: TRBV7-7
J: TRBJ1-5
size: .
CDR3: CASSLEQNNQPQHF

V: TRBV9
J: TRBJ2-6
size: .
CDR3: CASGGVSGANVLTF

V: TRBV20-1
J: TRBJ2-2
size: .
CDR3: CSAPDYRRNTGELFF

V: TRBV7-9
J: TRBJ2-5
size: .
CDR3: CASNGRAGRQETQYF

V: TRBV15
J: TRBJ2-5
size: once
CDR3: CATSIGRQETQYF

V: TRBV6-5
J: TRBJ2-7
size: few
CDR3: CASSSWAQGAGYEQYF

V: TRBV7-8
J: TRBJ1-5
size: few
CDR3: CASSQTGLNQPQHF

V: TRBV28
J: TRBJ2-7
size: few
CDR3: CASSLLRTGGEDEQYF

V: TRBV9
J: TRBJ2-2
size: few
CDR3: CASKVSSDTGELFF

V: TRBV7-3
J: TRBJ2-1
size: .
CDR3: CASSYQGGNEQFF

V: TRBV29-1
J: TRBJ2-7
size: few
CDR3: CSTREAKSYEQYF

V: TRBV12-3/TRBV12-4
J: TRBJ2-7
size: few
CDR3: CASSPEGAGEQYF

V: TRBV20-1
J: TRBJ1-1
size: few
CDR3: CSAHGRWGTEAFF